Listed below are T cell receptor beta chains from one sample, sequenced in a study of blood T cell repertoires in COVID-19. The assay was immunoSEQ multiplex PCR, and TCRdb's table has in-frame clones only and misses some. The sample lists about 33,000 clones, about 88% occurring once. The specimen was peripheral blood. The source is a man aged 65 to 85 with acute or convalescent COVID-19. The CDR3 runs from the conserved cysteine through the conserved F or W. D genes are given only for firm matches.

v_call: TRBV19
j_call: TRBJ1-1
d_call: .
cdr3_nt: TGTGCCAGTAGTATGTGGGCTACCATGAACACTGAAGCTTTCTTT
cdr3_aa: CASSMWATMNTEAFF

v_call: TRBV24-1
j_call: TRBJ1-5
d_call: .
cdr3_nt: TGTGCCATTCTAGACCCCGGGACAACCTCCAATCAGCCCCAGCATTTT
cdr3_aa: CAILDPGTTSNQPQHF

v_call: TRBV5-5
j_call: TRBJ1-1
d_call: .
cdr3_nt: TGTGCCAGCAGTCGACAGCCAAGAACGGCTGAAGCTTTCTTT
cdr3_aa: CASSRQPRTAEAFF

v_call: TRBV7-2
j_call: TRBJ1-6
d_call: .
cdr3_nt: TGTGCCAGCAGCCTCAATAACCGCGGTAGAGGTTCACCCCTCCACTTT
cdr3_aa: CASSLNNRGRGSPLHF

v_call: TRBV7-8
j_call: TRBJ2-7
d_call: .
cdr3_nt: TGTGCCAGCAGCTTGCGTAAGAGAGGGGGAAGCGAGCAGTACTTC
cdr3_aa: CASSLRKRGGSEQYF

v_call: TRBV3-1/TRBV3-2
j_call: TRBJ2-1
d_call: TRBD2
cdr3_nt: TGTGCCAGCAGGGAGCTAGCGGGAACACGGAATGAGCAGTTCTTC
cdr3_aa: CASRELAGTRNEQFF

v_call: TRBV5-4
j_call: TRBJ2-1
d_call: TRBD2
cdr3_nt: TGTGCCAGCAGCTTTAGCGGGTCTACCTACAATGAGCAGTTCTTC
cdr3_aa: CASSFSGSTYNEQFF

v_call: TRBV18
j_call: TRBJ2-1
d_call: TRBD1
cdr3_nt: TGTGCCAGCTCACCAACAGGGGGCACGAATGAGCAGTTCTTC
cdr3_aa: CASSPTGGTNEQFF

v_call: TRBV24-1
j_call: TRBJ1-4
d_call: TRBD1
cdr3_nt: TGTGCCACCAGTGATCCGGGACAGGGAAATGAAAAACTGTTTTTT
cdr3_aa: CATSDPGQGNEKLFF

v_call: TRBV28
j_call: TRBJ1-2
d_call: TRBD1
cdr3_nt: TGTGCCTCAGGGACAGCAAAAGGCTACACCTTC
cdr3_aa: CASGTAKGYTF

v_call: TRBV18
j_call: TRBJ2-3
d_call: TRBD1
cdr3_nt: TGTGCCAGCTCTCCCGACAGGGGGCTCGCAGATACGCAGTATTTT
cdr3_aa: CASSPDRGLADTQYF

v_call: TRBV2
j_call: TRBJ1-4
d_call: .
cdr3_nt: TGTGCCAGCAGTGAGGACAGTTATAATGAAAAACTGTTTTTT
cdr3_aa: CASSEDSYNEKLFF

v_call: TRBV4-1
j_call: TRBJ2-7
d_call: TRBD1
cdr3_nt: TGCGCCAGCAGCCAAGTAAGGACAGGGAACTACGAGCAGTACTTC
cdr3_aa: CASSQVRTGNYEQYF

v_call: TRBV5-5
j_call: TRBJ2-3
d_call: TRBD2
cdr3_nt: TGTGCCAGCAGCTGGGGACTAGCGGGAGATACGCAGTATTTT
cdr3_aa: CASSWGLAGDTQYF

v_call: TRBV9
j_call: TRBJ2-5
d_call: TRBD2
cdr3_nt: TGTGCCAGCAGCAAACTAGCGGGTGAAGAGACCCAGTACTTC
cdr3_aa: CASSKLAGEETQYF

v_call: TRBV21-1
j_call: TRBJ2-5
d_call: .
cdr3_nt: TGTGCCAGCAGCAAAGCCGGTTTCGACAGTCTGCAAGAGACCCAGTACTTC
cdr3_aa: CASSKAGFDSLQETQYF

v_call: TRBV5-4
j_call: TRBJ1-3
d_call: .
cdr3_nt: TGTGCCAGCAGCCTGGCGGGTGGAGCAGGAAACACCATATATTTT
cdr3_aa: CASSLAGGAGNTIYF

v_call: TRBV6-5
j_call: TRBJ1-2
d_call: .
cdr3_nt: TGTGCCAGCAGTCTTGACAGCTACAACTATGGCTACACCTTC
cdr3_aa: CASSLDSYNYGYTF

v_call: TRBV3-1/TRBV3-2
j_call: TRBJ2-5
d_call: TRBD1
cdr3_nt: TGTGCCAGCAGCCTCTGGGACAGAAAAGAGACCCAGTACTTC
cdr3_aa: CASSLWDRKETQYF

v_call: TRBV7-9
j_call: TRBJ2-3
d_call: TRBD2
cdr3_nt: TGTGCCAGCAGCCCCGGGACTAGCGGTACATATAACACAGATACGCAGTATTTT
cdr3_aa: CASSPGTSGTYNTDTQYF